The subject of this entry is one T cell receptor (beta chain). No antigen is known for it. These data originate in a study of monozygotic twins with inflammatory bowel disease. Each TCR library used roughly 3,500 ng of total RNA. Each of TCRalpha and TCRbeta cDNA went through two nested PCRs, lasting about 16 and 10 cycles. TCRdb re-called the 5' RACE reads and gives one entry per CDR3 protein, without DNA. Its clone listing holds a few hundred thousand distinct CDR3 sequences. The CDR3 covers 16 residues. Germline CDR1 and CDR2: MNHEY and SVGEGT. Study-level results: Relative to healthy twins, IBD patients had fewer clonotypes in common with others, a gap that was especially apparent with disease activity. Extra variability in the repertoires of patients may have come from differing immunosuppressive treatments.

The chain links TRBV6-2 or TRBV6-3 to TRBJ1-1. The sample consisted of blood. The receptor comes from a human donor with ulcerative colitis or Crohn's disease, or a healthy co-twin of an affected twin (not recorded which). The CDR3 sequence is CASSTDQSGGYTEAFF.